These 4 T cell receptor beta chains were all obtained from the same sample, sequenced in a study of T cells in Graves' hyperthyroidism and ophthalmopathy. Amplified TCR beta CDR3 regions derived from RNA transcripts. An initial round of RT-PCR targeting the TCR CDR3 relied on the HTBI primer set. TCRdb reanalysed the multiplex PCR reads using MiXCR and keeps one entry per CDR3 protein. Here the sample spans some 570,000 distinct CDR3 sequences, over 15% being singletons. Sequencing used blood. The receptors here all came from a woman aged 18-35 years with Graves' ophthalmopathy.

This chain connects TRBV9 to TRBJ1-2; 8 nucleotides agree with TRBD1. J gave up 2 bases and V 4 bases, and 10 bases lay outside the gene matches. The CDR3 consists of 16 residues. Germline CDR1 is SGDLS and CDR2 is YYNGEE. Here the CDR3 reads CASSPRGGDRNYGYTF. CDR3 nucleotide sequence: TGTGCCAGCAGCCCCAGAGGGGGGGACAGGAACTATGGCTACACCTTC.

In this sample, this clonotype turned up a few times. This chain links TRBV28 with TRBJ1-6; D ambiguous. V lost 8 bases and J 7 bases, leaving 18 bases between the germline ends. Germline V CDR1 and CDR2: MDHEN, SYDVKM. The CDR3 consists of 15 residues. This CDR3 reads CASGLAGTNNSPLHF. The DNA for the CDR3 is TGTGCCAGCGGCCTGGCGGGCACTAACAATTCACCCCTCCACTTT.

This clonotype came up many times. The genes are TRBV28 and TRBJ2-3, with unresolved D. V lost 6 bases, J lost 2 bases, and 15 bases lay in between. Germline V gives CDR1 MDHEN, CDR2 SYDVKM. This CDR3 has 15 residues. The CDR3 protein is CASSLSESHTDTQYF. CDR3 sequence (DNA): TGTGCCAGCAGCTTGAGCGAGAGTCACACAGATACGCAGTATTTT. Using reference TRBV28 and TRBJ2-3 for the parts outside the CDR3, the full variable domain is DVKVTQSSRYLVKRTGEKVFLECVQDMDHENMFWYRQDPGLGLRLIYFSYDVKMKEKGDIPEGYSVSREKKERFSLILESASTNQTSMYLCASSLSESHTDTQYFGPGTRLTVL.

J is TRBJ2-5 and V is TRBV20-1; tentative D call: TRBD2 (7 bases). The CDR3 consists of 15 residues. Looked up from germline, CDR1 is DFQATT and CDR2 is SNEGSKA (reference sequence). The V gene lost 0 bases and the J gene lost 5 bases, with 16 bases spanning the gap. The CDR3 nucleotides are TGCAGTGCTAGAGATTTTCGGGGGGCAGAGGAGACCCAGTACTTC. Its protein is CSARDFRGAEETQYF.